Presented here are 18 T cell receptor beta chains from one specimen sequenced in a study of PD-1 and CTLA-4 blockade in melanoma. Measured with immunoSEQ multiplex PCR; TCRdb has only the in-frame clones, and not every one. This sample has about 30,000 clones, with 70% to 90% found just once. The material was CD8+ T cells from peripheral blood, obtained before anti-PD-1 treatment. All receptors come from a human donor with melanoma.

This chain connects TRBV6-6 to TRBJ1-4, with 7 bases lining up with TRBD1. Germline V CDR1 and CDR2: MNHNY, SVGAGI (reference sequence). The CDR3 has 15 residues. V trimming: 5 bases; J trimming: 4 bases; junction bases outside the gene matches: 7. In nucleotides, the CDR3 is TGTGCCAGCAGTGGCCACAGGGGCATTAATGAAAAACTGTTTTTT. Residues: CASSGHRGINEKLFF.

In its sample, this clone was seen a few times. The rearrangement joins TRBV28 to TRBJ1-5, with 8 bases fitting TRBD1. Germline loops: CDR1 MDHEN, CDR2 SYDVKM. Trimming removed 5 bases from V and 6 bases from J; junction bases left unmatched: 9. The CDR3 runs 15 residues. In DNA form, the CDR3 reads TGTGCCAGCAGTCTCTCAGACAGGGGCGGTCAGCCCCAGCATTTT. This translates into CASSLSDRGGQPQHF.

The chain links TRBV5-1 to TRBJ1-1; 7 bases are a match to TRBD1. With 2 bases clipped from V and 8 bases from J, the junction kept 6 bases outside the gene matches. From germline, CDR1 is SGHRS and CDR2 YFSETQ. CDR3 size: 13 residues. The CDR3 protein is CASSFSGQLEAFF. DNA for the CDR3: TGCGCCAGCAGCTTTTCGGGACAGCTAGAAGCTTTCTTT.

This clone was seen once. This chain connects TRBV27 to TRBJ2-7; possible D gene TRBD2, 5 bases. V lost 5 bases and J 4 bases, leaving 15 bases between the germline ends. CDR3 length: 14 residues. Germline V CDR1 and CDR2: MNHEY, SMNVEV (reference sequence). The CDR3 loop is CASSGRTGIYEQYF. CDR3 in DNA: TGTGCCAGCAGTGGCCGGACGGGGATTTACGAGCAGTACTTC.

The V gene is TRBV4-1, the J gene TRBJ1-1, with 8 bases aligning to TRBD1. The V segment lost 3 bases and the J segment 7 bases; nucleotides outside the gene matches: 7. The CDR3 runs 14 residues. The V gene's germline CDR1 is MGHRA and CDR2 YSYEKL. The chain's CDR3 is CASSHPGQEREAFF. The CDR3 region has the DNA TGCGCCAGCAGCCATCCGGGACAGGAACGTGAAGCTTTCTTT.

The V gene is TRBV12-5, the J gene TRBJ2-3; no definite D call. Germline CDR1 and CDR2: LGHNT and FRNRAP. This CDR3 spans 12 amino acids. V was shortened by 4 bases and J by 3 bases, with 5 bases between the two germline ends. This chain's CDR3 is CASGWGTDTQYF. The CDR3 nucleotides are TGTGCTAGTGGTTGGGGAACAGATACGCAGTATTTT.

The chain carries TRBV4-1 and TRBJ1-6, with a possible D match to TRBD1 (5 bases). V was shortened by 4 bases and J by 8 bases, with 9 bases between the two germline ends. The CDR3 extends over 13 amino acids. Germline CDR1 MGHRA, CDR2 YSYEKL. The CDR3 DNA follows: TGCGCCAGCAGCCCCGGGGGGGATTCACCCCTCCACTTT. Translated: CASSPGGDSPLHF.

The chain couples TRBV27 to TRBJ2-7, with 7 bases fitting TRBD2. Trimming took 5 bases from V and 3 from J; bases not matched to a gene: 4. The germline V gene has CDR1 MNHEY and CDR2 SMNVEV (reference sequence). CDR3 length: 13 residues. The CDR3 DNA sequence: TGTGCCAGCAGTCCGGGGGGAGTCTACGAGCAGTACTTC. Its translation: CASSPGGVYEQYF.

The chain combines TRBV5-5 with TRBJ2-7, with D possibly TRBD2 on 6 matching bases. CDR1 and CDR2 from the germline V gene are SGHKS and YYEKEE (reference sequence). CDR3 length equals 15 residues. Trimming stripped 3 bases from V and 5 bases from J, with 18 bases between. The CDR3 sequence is CASSWSDGEENEQYF. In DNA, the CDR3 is TGTGCCAGCAGCTGGAGCGACGGGGAGGAGAACGAGCAGTACTTC.

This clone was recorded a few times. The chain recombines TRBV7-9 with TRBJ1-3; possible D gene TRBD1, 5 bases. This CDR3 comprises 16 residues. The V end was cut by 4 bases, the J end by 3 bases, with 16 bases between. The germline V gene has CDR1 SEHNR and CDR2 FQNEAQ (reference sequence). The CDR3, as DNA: TGTGCCAGCAGCTCAGGGAGCGACCCAAATGGAAACACCATATATTTT. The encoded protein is CASSSGSDPNGNTIYF.

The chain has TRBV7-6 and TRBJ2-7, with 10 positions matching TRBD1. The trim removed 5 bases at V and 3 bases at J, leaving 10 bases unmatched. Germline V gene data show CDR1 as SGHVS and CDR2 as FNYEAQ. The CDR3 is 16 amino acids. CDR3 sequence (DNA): TGTGCCAGCAGCCTTGCGGCGGGACAGGGGAGCTACGAGCAGTACTTC. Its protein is CASSLAAGQGSYEQYF. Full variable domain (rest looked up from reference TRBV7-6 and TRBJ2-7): GAGVSQSPRYKVTKRGQDVALRCDPISGHVSLYWYRQALGQGPEFLTYFNYEAQQDKSGLPNDRFSAERPEGSISTLTIQRTEQRDSAMYRCASSLAAGQGSYEQYFGPGTRLTVT.

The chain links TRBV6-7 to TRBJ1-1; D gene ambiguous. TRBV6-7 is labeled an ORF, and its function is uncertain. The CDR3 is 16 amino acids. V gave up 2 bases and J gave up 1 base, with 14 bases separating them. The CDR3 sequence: CASSYGSYKKNTEAFF. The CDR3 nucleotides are TGTGCCAGCAGTTACGGGTCCTATAAAAAGAACACTGAAGCTTTCTTT.

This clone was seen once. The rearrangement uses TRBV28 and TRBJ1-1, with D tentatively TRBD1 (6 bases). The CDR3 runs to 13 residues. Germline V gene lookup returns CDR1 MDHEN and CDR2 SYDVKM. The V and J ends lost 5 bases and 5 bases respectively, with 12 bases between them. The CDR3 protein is CASSIEGVTEAFF. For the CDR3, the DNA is TGTGCCAGCAGTATAGAGGGGGTGACTGAAGCTTTCTTT. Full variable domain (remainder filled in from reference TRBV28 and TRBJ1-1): DVKVTQSSRYLVKRTGEKVFLECVQDMDHENMFWYRQDPGLGLRLIYFSYDVKMKEKGDIPEGYSVSREKKERFSLILESASTNQTSMYLCASSIEGVTEAFFGQGTRLTVV.

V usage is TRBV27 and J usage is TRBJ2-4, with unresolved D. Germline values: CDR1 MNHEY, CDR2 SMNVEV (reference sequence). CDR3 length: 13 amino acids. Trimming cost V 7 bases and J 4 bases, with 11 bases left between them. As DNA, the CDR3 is TGTGCCAGCATGCCCCCCAGGAAAAACATTCAGTACTTC. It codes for CASMPPRKNIQYF.

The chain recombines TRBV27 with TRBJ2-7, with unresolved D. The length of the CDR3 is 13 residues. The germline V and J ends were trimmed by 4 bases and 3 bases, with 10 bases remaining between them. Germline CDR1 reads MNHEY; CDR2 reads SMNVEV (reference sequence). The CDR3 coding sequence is TGTGCCAGCAGTTATGCCGTCGACTACGAGCAGTACTTC. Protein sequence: CASSYAVDYEQYF.

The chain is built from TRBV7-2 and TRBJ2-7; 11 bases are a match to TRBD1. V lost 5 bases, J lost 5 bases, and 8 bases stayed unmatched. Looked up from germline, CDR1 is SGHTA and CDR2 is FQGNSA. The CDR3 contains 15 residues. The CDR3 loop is CASSAGQGVYHEQYF. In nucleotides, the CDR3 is TGTGCCAGCAGCGCGGGACAGGGGGTATATCACGAGCAGTACTTC.

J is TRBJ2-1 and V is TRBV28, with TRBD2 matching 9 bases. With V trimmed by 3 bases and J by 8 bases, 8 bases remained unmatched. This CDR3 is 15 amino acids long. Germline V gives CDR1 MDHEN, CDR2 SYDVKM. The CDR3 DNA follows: TGTGCCAGCAGTTTGGGGCTAGCGGGATCGGATGAGCAGTTCTTC. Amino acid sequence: CASSLGLAGSDEQFF.

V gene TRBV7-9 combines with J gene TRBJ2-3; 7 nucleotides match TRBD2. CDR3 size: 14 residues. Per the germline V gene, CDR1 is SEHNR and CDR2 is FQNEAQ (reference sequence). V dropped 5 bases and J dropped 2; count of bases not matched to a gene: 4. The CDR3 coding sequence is TGTGCCAGCAGCCTCAGCGGGGTCACAGATACGCAGTATTTT. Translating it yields CASSLSGVTDTQYF.